This paragraph covers one TCR beta chain sequence. TCRdb's table, derived via immunoSEQ multiplex PCR, lists solely in-frame clones and lacks some. Of 200,000 to 250,000 clones in the sample, 83% are singletons; the top ten hold 2.5% to 3.5%. This entry comes from a study of blood T cell repertoires in COVID-19. Unmatched junction bases numbered 9, after V lost 6 bases and J lost 2 bases. Germline V CDR1 and CDR2: MNHEY, SVGAGI. CDR3 length equals 15 residues. This clonotype was obtained from a man in his fifties with active or convalescent COVID-19. The rearrangement uses TRBV6-5 and TRBJ2-5; 7 bases fit TRBD1. The sample comprised peripheral blood. CDR3 nucleotides: TGTGCCAGCAGCTTAGGGACAGTTACACAAGAGACCCAGTACTTC. Encoded protein: CASSLGTVTQETQYF.